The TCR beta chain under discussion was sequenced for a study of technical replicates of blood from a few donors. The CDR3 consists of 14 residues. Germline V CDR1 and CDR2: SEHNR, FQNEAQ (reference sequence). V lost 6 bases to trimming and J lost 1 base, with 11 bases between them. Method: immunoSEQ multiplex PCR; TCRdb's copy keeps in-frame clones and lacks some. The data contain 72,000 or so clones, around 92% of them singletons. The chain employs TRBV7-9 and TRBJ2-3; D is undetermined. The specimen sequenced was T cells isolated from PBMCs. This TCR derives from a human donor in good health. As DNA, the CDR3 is TGTGCCAGCAGTCTTACAGTTGGCACAGATACGCAGTATTTT. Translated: CASSLTVGTDTQYF. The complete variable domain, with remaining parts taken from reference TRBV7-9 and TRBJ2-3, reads DTGVSQNPRHKITKRGQNVTFRCDPISEHNRLYWYRQTLGQGPEFLTYFQNEAQLEKSRLLSDRFSAERPKGSFSTLEIQRTEQGDSAMYLCASSLTVGTDTQYFGPGTRLTVL.